A selection of T cell receptor beta chains follows, all from one sample in a study of OX40 agonist ivuxolimab in advanced cancers. Using immunoSEQ multiplex PCR, the repertoire was profiled, and TCRdb retains in-frame clones only, with some absent. The data show 30,000 to 45,000 clones, approximately 84% seen once. The sequenced sample was CD4+ or CD8+ T cells sorted from blood, obtained in a trial of the OX40 agonist ivuxolimab. The receptor set was obtained from an adult with an advanced solid tumor such as melanoma, head and neck, liver or kidney cancer. CDR3s include the opening cysteine and the closing phenylalanine or tryptophan. The D gene is left open where the match is weak. Rows give clone size only sometimes, using once, few, many, or a class for an expanded clone.

j_gene: TRBJ1-1; v_gene: TRBV5-1; abundance: .; d_gene: .; CDR3aa: CASSLGPLGTEAFF; CDR3nt: TGCGCCAGCAGCTTGGGTCCATTAGGGACTGAAGCTTTCTTT
j_gene: TRBJ2-1; v_gene: TRBV11-2; abundance: .; d_gene: .; CDR3aa: CASSLIGAAEQFF; CDR3nt: TGTGCCAGCAGCTTAATAGGGGCGGCTGAGCAGTTCTTC
j_gene: TRBJ2-1; v_gene: TRBV11-3; abundance: few; d_gene: TRBD1; CDR3aa: CASSHGQGDEQFF; CDR3nt: TGTGCCAGCAGCCACGGACAGGGCGATGAGCAGTTCTTC
j_gene: TRBJ1-2; v_gene: TRBV7-9; abundance: .; d_gene: .; CDR3aa: CASSSGGSYGYTF; CDR3nt: TGTGCCAGCAGCTCGGGGGGGAGCTATGGCTACACCTTC
j_gene: TRBJ2-5; v_gene: TRBV27; abundance: once; d_gene: TRBD2; CDR3aa: CASSLAPGLEETQYF; CDR3nt: TGTGCCAGCAGTTTAGCCCCGGGACTAGAAGAGACCCAGTACTTC
j_gene: TRBJ2-7; v_gene: TRBV5-8; abundance: .; d_gene: TRBD1; CDR3aa: CASSLGQGGAYEQYF; CDR3nt: TGTGCCAGCAGTCTGGGACAGGGAGGCGCCTACGAGCAGTACTTC
j_gene: TRBJ1-2; v_gene: TRBV11-2; abundance: .; d_gene: .; CDR3aa: CASSLGTNNHGYTF; CDR3nt: TGTGCCAGCAGCTTAGGCACAAATAATCATGGCTACACCTTC
j_gene: TRBJ1-2; v_gene: TRBV30; abundance: .; d_gene: TRBD1; CDR3aa: CAWSVGQGAHGYTF; CDR3nt: TGTGCCTGGAGTGTAGGACAGGGGGCTCATGGCTACACCTTC
j_gene: TRBJ2-1; v_gene: TRBV7-8; abundance: once; d_gene: TRBD2; CDR3aa: CASSLLAGTSSYNEQFF; CDR3nt: TGTGCCAGCAGCTTACTAGCGGGCACTAGCTCCTACAATGAGCAGTTCTTC
j_gene: TRBJ1-4; v_gene: TRBV5-6; abundance: .; d_gene: .; CDR3aa: CASSSLYEKLFF; CDR3nt: TGTGCCAGCAGCTCCCTATATGAAAAACTGTTTTTT
j_gene: TRBJ1-3; v_gene: TRBV10-3; abundance: .; d_gene: TRBD1; CDR3aa: CAISPGQLSGNTIYF; CDR3nt: TGTGCCATCAGCCCGGGACAGCTCTCTGGAAACACCATATATTTT
j_gene: TRBJ1-2; v_gene: TRBV29-1; abundance: .; d_gene: .; CDR3aa: CSVEARGYGYTF; CDR3nt: TGCAGCGTTGAAGCAAGGGGCTATGGCTACACCTTC
j_gene: TRBJ2-7; v_gene: TRBV19; abundance: .; d_gene: .; CDR3aa: CASSPSRDFYEQYF; CDR3nt: TGTGCCAGTAGCCCCTCCCGGGACTTCTACGAGCAGTACTTC
j_gene: TRBJ2-7; v_gene: TRBV7-6; abundance: .; d_gene: TRBD1; CDR3aa: CASSLETGDEQYF; CDR3nt: TGTGCCAGCAGCTTAGAGACAGGGGACGAGCAGTACTTC